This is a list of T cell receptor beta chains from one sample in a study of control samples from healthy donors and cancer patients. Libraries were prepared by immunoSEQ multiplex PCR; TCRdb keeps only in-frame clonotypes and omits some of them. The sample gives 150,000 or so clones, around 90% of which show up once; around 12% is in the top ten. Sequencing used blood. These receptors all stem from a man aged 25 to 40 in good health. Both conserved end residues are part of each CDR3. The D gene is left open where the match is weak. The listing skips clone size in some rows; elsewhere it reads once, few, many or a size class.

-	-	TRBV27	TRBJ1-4	CASSLQSTHEKLFF	TGTGCCAGCAGCTTACAGAGTACCCATGAAAAACTGTTTTTT
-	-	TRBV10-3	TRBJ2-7	CAISESRTPASFF	TGTGCCATCAGTGAGTCACGGACACCCGCAAGCTTCTTC
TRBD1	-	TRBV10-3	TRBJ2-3	CAITPGQGTDTQYF	TGTGCCATCACCCCGGGACAGGGGACAGATACGCAGTATTTT
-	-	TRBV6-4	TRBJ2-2	CASSADPTLGEVTGELFF	TGTGCCAGCAGTGCCGACCCAACTTTGGGGGAGGTCACCGGGGAGCTGTTTTTT
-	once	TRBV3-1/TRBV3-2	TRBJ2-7	CASSLRYEQYF	TGTGCCAGCAGCTTACGCTACGAGCAGTACTTC
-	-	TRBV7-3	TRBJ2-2	CASARGFTGELFF	TGTGCCAGCGCCCGGGGTTTCACCGGGGAGCTGTTTTTT
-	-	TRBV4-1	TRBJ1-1	CASSQGELGQGAFF	TGCGCCAGCAGCCAAGGAGAACTGGGCCAAGGAGCTTTCTTT
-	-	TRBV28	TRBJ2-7	CASSLPGYEQYF	TGTGCCAGCAGTTTACCAGGCTACGAGCAGTACTTC
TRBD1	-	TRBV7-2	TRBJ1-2	CASSPEGRGLLGYTF	TGTGCCAGCAGCCCAGAGGGCAGGGGGCTCTTAGGCTACACCTTC
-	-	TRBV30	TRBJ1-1	CAWRSFTRSPEAFF	TGTGCCTGGAGATCTTTCACGCGTAGCCCTGAAGCTTTCTTT
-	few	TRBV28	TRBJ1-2	CASTNRQSLLSNYGYTF	TGTGCCAGCACCAATAGACAGTCCCTCCTTTCTAACTATGGCTACACCTTC
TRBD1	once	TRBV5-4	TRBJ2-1	CASSSGQGDEQFF	TGTGCCAGCAGCTCGGGACAGGGAGATGAGCAGTTCTTC
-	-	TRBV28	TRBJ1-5	CASSLLGNLHQPQHF	TGTGCCAGCAGTTTACTAGGCAACCTCCATCAGCCCCAGCATTTT
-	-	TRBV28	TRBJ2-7	CASSLPHLEYEQYF	TGTGCCAGCAGTTTGCCCCATCTGGAATACGAGCAGTACTTC
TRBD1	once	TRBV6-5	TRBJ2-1	CASSYSGGVLNEQFF	TGTGCCAGCAGTTACTCAGGGGGCGTATTAAATGAGCAGTTCTTC
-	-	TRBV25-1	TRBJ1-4	CASIKTGGDEKLFF	TGTGCCAGCATAAAGACAGGTGGAGATGAAAAACTGTTTTTT
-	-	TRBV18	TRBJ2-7	CASSPGLNEAYEQYF	TGTGCCAGCTCACCAGGACTAAATGAAGCCTACGAGCAGTACTTC
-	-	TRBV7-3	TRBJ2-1	CASSLTSVGRVYNEQFF	TGTGCCAGCAGCTTAACGTCGGTGGGGCGGGTCTACAATGAGCAGTTCTTC
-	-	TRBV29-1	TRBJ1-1	CSVSRGDTEAFF	TGCAGCGTTTCCAGGGGAGACACTGAAGCTTTCTTT
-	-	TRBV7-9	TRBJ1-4	CASSSALATNEKLFF	TGTGCCAGCAGCTCCGCACTAGCAACTAATGAAAAACTGTTTTTT
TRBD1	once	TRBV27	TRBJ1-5	CASSFTGQGLQPQHF	TGTGCCAGCAGTTTTACCGGACAGGGTTTACAGCCCCAGCATTTT
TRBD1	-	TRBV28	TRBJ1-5	CAIQGASGGQPQHF	TGTGCCATCCAGGGGGCATCCGGGGGTCAGCCCCAGCATTTT
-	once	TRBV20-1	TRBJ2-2	CSASIGHLTGELFF	TGCAGTGCTAGTATAGGACACTTAACCGGGGAGCTGTTTTTT
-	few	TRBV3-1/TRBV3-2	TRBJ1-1	CARTPKAFF	TGTGCCCGAACACCGAAAGCTTTCTTT
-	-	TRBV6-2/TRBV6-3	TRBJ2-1	CASSYSGLGGEQFF	TGTGCCAGCAGTTACTCGGGACTGGGAGGTGAGCAGTTCTTC
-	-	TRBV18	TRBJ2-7	CASSPTPGYEQYF	TGTGCCAGCTCGCCGACACCCGGGTACGAGCAGTACTTC